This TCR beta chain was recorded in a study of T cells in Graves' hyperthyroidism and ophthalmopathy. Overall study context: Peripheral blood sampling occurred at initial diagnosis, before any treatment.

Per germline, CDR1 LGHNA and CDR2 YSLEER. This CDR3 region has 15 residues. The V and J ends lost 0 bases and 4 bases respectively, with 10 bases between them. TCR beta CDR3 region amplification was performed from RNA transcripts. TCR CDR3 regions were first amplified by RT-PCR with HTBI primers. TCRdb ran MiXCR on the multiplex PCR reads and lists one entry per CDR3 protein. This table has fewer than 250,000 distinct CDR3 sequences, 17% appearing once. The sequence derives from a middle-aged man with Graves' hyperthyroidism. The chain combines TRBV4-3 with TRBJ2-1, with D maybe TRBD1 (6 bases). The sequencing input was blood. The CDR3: CASSQEQGSYNEQFF. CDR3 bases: TGCGCCAGCAGCCAAGAACAGGGATCATACAATGAGCAGTTCTTC.